One T cell receptor (beta chain) is described in this entry. The clone's antigen remains unknown. No per-base quality is available; no much larger clone lies one base away. This entry comes from a study of T cells in Graves' hyperthyroidism and ophthalmopathy (dated by TCRdb to between 2019 and 2020). Turning to the overall study: Peripheral blood was sampled at the time of initial diagnosis, prior to any treatment. A discovery cohort of roughly 96 patients, approximately 45 with Graves' ophthalmopathy and 55 to 65 with stable Graves' hyperthyroidism, was used to find distinguishing TCR V-J signatures. Prospective prediction of ophthalmopathy was tested in an independent validation cohort of fewer than 20 hyperthyroidism patients and some 17 patients who later progressed to ophthalmopathy. The 90 or so discovery patients were randomly split 7:3 into training and test sets. Thyroid tissue and blood T-cell repertoires from six Graves' hyperthyroidism patients were also compared in the study. Once sampling was done, hyperthyroidism patients were given methimazole at a starting dose of 30 mg daily, whereas ophthalmopathy patients were given high-dose intravenous methylprednisolone. The paper reports TCR Vbeta CDR3 sequencing of about 140 peripheral blood samples: 43 ophthalmopathy, under 85 hyperthyroidism and approximately 17 progressor patients. Here is what the overall study found, with its caveats: Ophthalmopathy was separated from stable hyperthyroidism by a 13 V-J signature model, with about 88% sensitivity and about 81% specificity obtained in cross-validation and 80%/75% obtained in testing. During validation, the model predicted progression to ophthalmopathy a median of about 6.3 months ahead of onset, with 60% to 71% sensitivity and less than 85% specificity. Blood samples also contained most of the expanded thyroid clonotypes (frequency above 0.001), which suggests that blood repertoires may reflect thyroid immune responses. No statistical method was used to set the sample size in advance, and investigators knew the group allocation.

The TCR beta CDR3 regions were amplified from the RNA transcripts. The first round of RT-PCR for the TCR CDR3 was performed with the HTBI primer set and the Qiagen OneStep RT-PCR kit. Libraries were constructed in a second round of multiplex PCR, after which size selection and purification were carried out. The libraries were sequenced on an Illumina HiSeq2000 using paired-end 100 bp reads. Turning to the authors' computational methods: SOAPnuke was used to process the raw data, throwing out any read that contained adapters or uncalled bases, had a mean Phred below 15, or lacked an exact constant-primer or identifier match. COPE v1.2.5 was used to merge the high-quality paired reads, and each unique nucleotide sequence was defined as a clonotype. Clonotypes were aligned to IMGT TRBV, TRBD and TRBJ reference segments using MiTCR v1.1. The analysis included only V-J combinations with a frequency above 0.0001, which together covered 99% to 99.2% of the repertoires. A TCS score was defined as the ratio between F50 (clonal expansion) and ExV (chaos), using BLOSUM62-based TCRdist between CDR3 peptides within each V-J. Welch's t-statistics and random forest reduced roughly 530 V-J features to 10 to 15, which were used in a naive Bayes classifier (R e1071). TCRdb trimmed the raw reads at Q25, called clones with MiXCR and kept productive beta chains. Rows matching on CDR3 protein sequence are summarized as one entry with the most common DNA and genes. For this entry, the V and J calls and clone size follow TCRdb and not the study's own pipeline. Counted in this sample were 270,000 or so distinct CDR3 sequences; 20% to 30% of them appeared once. Clones ranked in the top ten supply about a quarter of the sample.

Hyperthyroidism patients were newly diagnosed, had a disease duration of under 2 months, and were aged 18 to 65 years. The study excluded patients with uncontrolled infections, other autoimmune diseases, pregnancy or lactation. Diagnoses were based on clinical symptoms, serum thyroxine and TRAb, thyroid ultrasound and orbital computed tomography. Blood from progressor patients was drawn when they were first diagnosed with hyperthyroidism, before any ophthalmopathy symptoms appeared. PBMCs were isolated from 10 ml of fresh peripheral blood by Ficoll-Paque density gradient centrifugation. Progressor patients were initially diagnosed with Graves' hyperthyroidism and developed ophthalmopathy during follow-up. Total RNA was extracted using Trizol reagent, and RNA quality was assessed on an Agilent 2100 Bioanalyzer. The clonotype comes from a middle-aged man with Graves' hyperthyroidism that later progressed to Graves' ophthalmopathy. The sample taken for sequencing was blood.

In nucleotides, the sequence is TGCGCCAGCAGCCAAGCGGGGGCCTCCTATGGCTACACCTTC. It codes for CASSQAGASYGYTF. The sequence joins TRBV4-3 to TRBJ1-2, and perhaps TRBD1 as D gene, on 6 matching bases. There are 14 amino acids in the CDR3, from cysteine to phenylalanine inclusive. The retained sequence is limited to the CDR3, 42 bases, with the frame set at the first base. As encoded in the germline V gene, CDR1 is LGHNA while CDR2 is YSLEER. The junction carries 10 bases between V and J, which are trimmed by 1 base and 4 bases respectively.